This record concerns one T cell receptor (beta chain) sequence. The V and J ends lost 2 bases and 5 bases respectively, with 10 bases between them. The CDR3 is 14 residues long. The germline CDR1 and CDR2 sequences are MNHNY and SVGAGI (reference sequence). This entry is derived from a study of control samples from healthy donors and cancer patients. The method was immunoSEQ multiplex PCR; TCRdb's version includes in-frame clones alone and lacks a portion of them. The data show some 74,000 clones, approximately 90% seen once. The genes are TRBV6-6 and TRBJ1-5; D is undetermined. The receptor comes from a woman in her fifties or sixties in good health. Input material: blood. The CDR3 sequence is CASSYVQSDQPQHF. The DNA of the CDR3 is TGTGCCAGCAGTTACGTGCAGTCTGATCAGCCCCAGCATTTT.